A selection of T cell receptor beta chains follows, all from one sample in a study of shared clonotypes between healthy human individuals. Data came from immunoSEQ multiplex PCR; TCRdb stores just in-frame clones and leaves some out. Here the sample spans a few million clones, 80% to 95% being singletons. Sequences were obtained from naive CD4+ T cells from PBMCs. These TCRs come from a man aged 18-30 years in good health. Some clones in this sample may be carry-over from other donors' samples. CDR3s include the opening cysteine and the closing phenylalanine or tryptophan. D genes are given only for firm matches. For some rows the clone size is stated as once, few or many, or as a class when expanded; others skip it.

CDR3 length	V gene	clone size	D gene	J gene	CDR3 protein	CDR3 DNA
14	TRBV15	.	.	TRBJ2-2	CATEGGSNTGELFF	TGTGCCACCGAGGGGGGGTCGAACACCGGGGAGCTGTTTTTT
16	TRBV18	.	TRBD1	TRBJ1-4	CASSPTGQGDVSKLFF	TGTGCCAGCTCACCGACAGGGCAGGGAGACGTATCAAAACTGTTTTTT
15	TRBV5-8	.	.	TRBJ1-1	CASSLGRSQGTEAFF	TGTGCCAGCAGCTTGGGGCGGTCACAGGGCACTGAAGCTTTCTTT
17	TRBV21-1	.	.	TRBJ2-1	CASSKGCLADSYNEQFF	TGTGCCAGCAGCAAGGGTTGTCTAGCGGATTCCTACAATGAGCAGTTCTTC
13	TRBV19	.	TRBD1	TRBJ2-7	CASTGDSHYEQYF	TGTGCCAGTACCGGGGACAGCCACTACGAGCAGTACTTC
14	TRBV19	.	.	TRBJ1-5	CASSPRGVTQPQHF	TGTGCCAGTAGCCCCCGTGGAGTCACCCAGCCCCAGCATTTT
15	TRBV5-1	.	.	TRBJ2-2	CASSGMTGNTGELFF	TGCGCCAGCAGCGGGATGACAGGGAACACCGGGGAGCTGTTTTTT
12	TRBV28	.	.	TRBJ2-7	CASSLRKYEQYF	TGTGCCAGCAGTTTGCGGAAGTACGAGCAGTACTTC
17	TRBV21-1	once	.	TRBJ1-5	CASSADGTAYSNQPQHF	TGTGCCAGCAGCGCTGACGGGACGGCCTATAGCAATCAGCCCCAGCATTTT
15	TRBV9	.	.	TRBJ1-6	CASSASWGANSPLHF	TGTGCCAGCAGCGCTAGCTGGGGTGCCAATTCACCCCTCCACTTT
15	TRBV28	.	TRBD2	TRBJ2-3	CASSSRGGGVDTQYF	TGTGCCAGCAGTTCTCGCGGGGGTGGGGTAGATACGCAGTATTTT
14	TRBV30	.	.	TRBJ2-2	CAWSQGLSSGELFF	TGTGCCTGGAGCCAGGGCCTTAGTAGCGGGGAGCTGTTTTTT
14	TRBV5-1	.	.	TRBJ2-1	CASSPGGSYNEQFF	TGCGCCAGCAGTCCTGGAGGCTCCTACAATGAGCAGTTCTTC
13	TRBV7-3	.	TRBD1	TRBJ2-7	CASSFQGAHEQYF	TGTGCCAGCAGCTTTCAGGGGGCCCACGAGCAGTACTTC
15	TRBV6-1	.	TRBD2	TRBJ2-2	CASMASGRGAGELFF	TGTGCCAGCATGGCTAGCGGGAGGGGGGCCGGGGAGCTGTTTTTT
15	TRBV28	.	.	TRBJ2-2	CASSPPYRVTGELFF	TGTGCCAGCAGTCCCCCATACCGAGTCACCGGGGAGCTGTTTTTT
15	TRBV5-1	once	TRBD2	TRBJ2-7	CASKISGGSSYEQYF	TGCGCCAGCAAAATTAGCGGGGGAAGCTCCTACGAGCAGTACTTC
14	TRBV28	.	.	TRBJ1-2	CASSAGAPNYGYTF	TGTGCCAGCAGTGCCGGGGCGCCGAACTATGGCTACACCTTC
16	TRBV11-3	.	.	TRBJ1-3	CASSLLTALVGHTIYF	TGTGCCAGCAGCCTCCTGACAGCTTTGGTAGGACACACCATATATTTT
12	TRBV7-9	.	TRBD1	TRBJ2-5	CATNRGQETQYF	TGTGCCACGAACAGGGGGCAAGAGACCCAGTACTTC
12	TRBV5-1	.	.	TRBJ1-1	CASSLLNTEAFF	TGCGCCAGCAGCTTATTGAACACTGAAGCTTTCTTT
14	TRBV7-6	.	.	TRBJ2-7	CASSLASGDGEQYF	TGTGCCAGCAGCTTAGCCTCCGGGGACGGGGAGCAGTACTTC
16	TRBV28	.	.	TRBJ1-5	CASSSPPGSGNQPQHF	TGTGCCAGCAGTTCCCCTCCGGGGTCGGGCAATCAGCCCCAGCATTTT
17	TRBV5-1	.	.	TRBJ2-5	CASSLDGGTWVPETQYF	TGCGCCAGCAGTTTGGACGGCGGCACCTGGGTCCCGGAGACCCAGTACTTC
15	TRBV5-5	.	.	TRBJ2-5	CASSLGTPSRETQYF	TGTGCCAGCAGCCTGGGGACTCCATCCCGGGAGACCCAGTACTTC
15	TRBV7-3	.	TRBD2	TRBJ2-2	CASSSGTSNTGELFF	TGTGCCAGCAGCTCCGGGACTAGTAACACCGGGGAGCTGTTTTTT
17	TRBV7-3	.	TRBD2	TRBJ2-1	CASSYKGTSGRYNEQFF	TGTGCCAGCAGCTACAAAGGGACTAGCGGGAGGTACAATGAGCAGTTCTTC
13	TRBV19	.	.	TRBJ2-7	CASSINHGYEQYF	TGTGCCAGTAGTATAAATCACGGCTACGAGCAGTACTTC
16	TRBV28	.	TRBD1	TRBJ1-1	CASSSLQGPRNTEAFF	TGTGCCAGCAGTTCTTTACAGGGGCCGCGCAACACTGAAGCTTTCTTT